These 8 T cell receptor beta chains were sequenced from one sample in a study of CD8+ T cells in alopecia areata. RNA extraction was followed by reverse transcription into cDNA, which acted as the sequencing template. The assay was immunoSEQ multiplex PCR, and TCRdb's table has in-frame clones only and misses some. The sample gives under 3,500 clones, none seen only once, and the top ten clones hold 40%. Sequencing used lesional skin. The receptors were sampled from a C3H/HeJ mouse with alopecia areata. The MHC haplotype recorded for the strain is H2-k.

This clone appeared many times. The germline and genes are mouse ones. The CDR3 extends 4 residues past the end of the read, so its final part is completed from the germline J gene. The V gene is TRBV19, the J gene TRBJ1-1; maybe TRBD1 (6 bases). The CDR3 totals 14 residues. Germline V CDR1 and CDR2: FNHDT, SITEND (reference sequence). The V end lost 3 bases, the J end lost 0 bases, and 9 bases lay between the germline ends. The CDR3 protein is CASSKDSANTEVFF. The sequenced part of the CDR3 DNA is TGTGCCAGCAGTAAGGACAGTGCAAACACA.

By share, this clone ranks as hyperexpanded (1% or more). Gene names and germline refer to mouse. The read ends 4 residues early relative to the CDR3; the germline J gene fills the gap. Additional DNA sequences in this sample encode the identical CDR3. This sequence joins TRBV19 and TRBJ2-1, with D tentatively TRBD1 (7 bases). Trimming took 4 bases from V and 2 from J, leaving 13 bases between them. The germline CDR1 and CDR2 sequences are FNHDT and SITEND (reference sequence). CDR3 size: 15 residues. The CDR3: CASSHLRGDYAEQFF. The CDR3 DNA, read in part, is TGTGCCAGCAGTCATCTCAGGGGGGACTATGCT.

This clone was counted many times. Genes here carry mouse names. The read falls 4 residues short of the CDR3 end, and the missing part is taken from the germline J gene. The chain uses TRBV13-2 and TRBJ2-4, with 7 bases matching TRBD2. Germline V gene data show CDR1 as NNHNN and CDR2 as SYGAGS (reference sequence). This CDR3 region has 14 residues. V was pared by 3 bases and J by 2 bases, with 3 bases of the junction left unmatched. The CDR3: CASGVGGDQNTLYF. Incomplete CDR3 DNA: TGTGCCAGCGGTGTCGGGGGGGATCAAAAC.

At least ten counts were recorded for this clone. Each gene name is a mouse one. The read finishes 4 residues shy of the CDR3 end, and the germline J gene is used to complete it. The V and J genes are TRBV13-1 and TRBJ1-1, with 8 nucleotides matching TRBD1. CDR1 and CDR2 from the germline V gene are NSHNY and SYGAGN. The V gene end was trimmed by 1 base and the J gene end by 3 bases; junction bases not matched to a gene: 8. CDR3 length: 16 residues. CDR3 bases read: TGTGCCAGCAGTGATAGCCCGGACAGGGAGTACACA. The encoded protein is CASSDSPDREYT. The entire CDR3 sequence reads CASSDSPDREYTEVFF.

In this sample, this clone turned up many times. The listed genes are named as in mouse. The CDR3 loop reads CASSQQEVFF. The sequenced CDR3 bases are TGTGCCAGCAGCCAACAA. The chain combines TRBV19 with TRBJ1-1; D uncertain. The read ends 4 residues before the CDR3 terminus; that terminus is restored from the germline J gene. The CDR3 extends over 10 amino acids. CDR1 and CDR2 from the germline V gene are FNHDT and SITEND (reference sequence). Together with reference TRBV19 and TRBJ1-1, the CDR3 gives the full variable domain: GGIITQTPKFLIGQEGQKLTLKCQQNFNHDTMYWYRQDSGKGLRLIYYSITENDLQKGDLSEGYDASREKKSSFSLTVTSAQKNEMAVFLCASSQQEVFFGKGTRLTVV.

This clone appeared many times. Mouse germline and gene names are used. The read gets to within 4 residues of the CDR3 end, and the germline J gene fills in the rest. J is TRBJ2-5 and V is TRBV5; tentatively, D is TRBD1 (6 bases). Germline V gene data show CDR1 as LGHNA and CDR2 as YNLKQL (reference sequence). The CDR3 is 13 residues long. Partial CDR3 DNA: TGTGCCAGCAGCCAAGACAGGGGAGAC. It specifies CASSQDRGD. The whole CDR3 is CASSQDRGDTQYF.

This clone was seen many times. Gene names denote mouse genes. The read gets to within 4 residues of the CDR3 end, and the germline J gene fills in the rest. The chain links TRBV13-1 to TRBJ2-7; D call uncertain. CDR3 length equals 11 residues. Germline lookup yields CDR1 NSHNY and CDR2 SYGAGN. CDR3 DNA (partial): TGTGCCAGCAGCTCACAGTAT. It yields the protein CASSSQY. The CDR3, in full, reads CASSSQYEQYF.

This clone appeared a few times. A far more abundant clone sits one base away, making this likely a read error. The genes and germline here are from mouse. The DNA ends 4 residues before the CDR3 does, and the rest of the CDR3 is filled in from the germline J gene. Other DNA sequences within the sample encode an identical CDR3. The rearrangement links TRBV19 to TRBJ2-1, with TRBD1 matching 8 bases. This CDR3 spans 15 amino acids. Per the germline V gene, CDR1 is FNHDT and CDR2 is SITEND (reference sequence). Losses at the gene ends were 5 bases for V and 1 base for J; bases not matched to a gene: 5. CDR3 residues: CASSPTGGNYAEQFF. CDR3 DNA, as far as it was read: TGTGCCAGCAGCCCCACAGGGGGAAACTATGCT. The full variable domain, with the rest looked up from reference TRBV19 and TRBJ2-1, is GGIITQTPKFLIGQEGQKLTLKCQQNFNHDTMYWYRQDSGKGLRLIYYSITENDLQKGDLSEGYDASREKKSSFSLTVTSAQKNEMAVFLCASSPTGGNYAEQFFGPGTRLTVL.